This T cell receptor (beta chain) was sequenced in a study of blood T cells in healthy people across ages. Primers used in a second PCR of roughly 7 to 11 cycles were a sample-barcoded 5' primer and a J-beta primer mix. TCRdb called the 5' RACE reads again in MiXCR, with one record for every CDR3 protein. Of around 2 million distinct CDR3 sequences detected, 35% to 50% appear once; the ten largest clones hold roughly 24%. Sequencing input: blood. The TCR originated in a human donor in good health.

The CDR3 protein is CSVLIGGTGFQAPYNEQYF. As DNA, the CDR3 is TGCAGCGTTCTCATTGGGGGGACAGGGTTTCAGGCGCCCTACAATGAGCAGTACTTC. The V call is TRBV29-1, the J call TRBJ2-1, with 9 bases that match TRBD1. The assigned J gene may be wrong: the sequence end matches TRBJ2-7 better. Germline lookup yields CDR1 SQVTM and CDR2 ANQGSEA. The CDR3 loop spans 19 amino acids.